This entry lists 30 T cell receptor beta chains sequenced from one sample in a study of T cell responses to AZD1222 COVID-19 vaccine. Using immunoSEQ multiplex PCR, the repertoire was profiled, and TCRdb retains in-frame clones only, with some absent. The table shows tens of thousands of clones, with around 84% occurring only once. Sequencing was performed on peripheral blood, taken on day 0 of AZD1222 vaccination. These TCRs come from an adult in good health.

V gene TRBV6-5 combines with J gene TRBJ1-1; D is unclear. Germline V lookup: CDR1 MNHEY, CDR2 SVGAGI. The length of the CDR3 is 13 residues. The ends were cut back, 2 bases at V and 1 base at J, with 5 bases in the middle. The CDR3 DNA sequence: TGTGCCAGCAGTTACGCCAGGAACACTGAAGCTTTCTTT. It yields the protein CASSYARNTEAFF.

The CDR3: CATQRGSSYNSPLHF. CDR3 sequence (DNA): TGTGCCACACAGAGGGGAAGCTCCTATAATTCACCCCTCCACTTT. The chain combines TRBV10-3 with TRBJ1-6, with D possibly TRBD1 on 5 matching bases. The CDR3 contains 15 residues. Between the trimmed V and J ends, which lost 10 bases and 0 bases, there was a span of 13 bases. Per the germline V gene, CDR1 is ENHRY and CDR2 is SYGVKD.

The chain has TRBV27 and TRBJ1-2; 11 nucleotides match TRBD1. This CDR3 is built from 19 residues. V gave up 0 bases and J gave up 8 bases; unmatched junction bases: 17. Germline CDR1 and CDR2: MNHEY and SMNVEV (reference sequence). DNA for the CDR3: TGTGCCAGCAGTTTATCTCCCCCGGACAGGGGGCGAAAAGGTTCCGGCTACACCTTC. Its translation: CASSLSPPDRGRKGSGYTF.

The rearrangement joins TRBV6-2 or TRBV6-3 to TRBJ1-2, with 9 positions matching TRBD1. The CDR3 is 15 residues long. The germline gives CDR1 MNHEY, CDR2 SVGEGT. The V segment lost 4 bases and the J segment 8 bases; nucleotides outside the gene matches: 11. The CDR3 DNA reads as TGTGCCAGCAGTTGGCCGGGACAGGGTTCTGGAGGCTACACCTTC. Translating it yields CASSWPGQGSGGYTF.

The J gene is TRBJ2-7, the V gene TRBV4-1, with a weak D call TRBD2 (6 bases). The CDR3 spans 16 residues. Trimming took off 0 bases at V and 2 bases at J, with 14 bases between the two ends. CDR1 MGHRA and CDR2 YSYEKL come from the germline V gene. The CDR3 DNA sequence: TGCGCCAGCAGCCAAGAGCCAGGGAGGTCAGCCTACGAGCAGTACTTC. Translated: CASSQEPGRSAYEQYF.

The chain joins TRBV7-9 to TRBJ2-5, with 7 bases identical to TRBD2. J was trimmed by 4 bases and V by 0 bases; bases with no gene match: 8. This CDR3 has 16 amino acids. CDR1 and CDR2 (germline): SEHNR, FQNEAQ (reference sequence). CDR3 nucleotide sequence: TGTGCCAGCAGCTTAGCGGGCGGGAGTCTGCGAGAGACCCAGTACTTC. Encoded protein: CASSLAGGSLRETQYF.

The chain carries TRBV6-2 or TRBV6-3 and TRBJ1-2, with 7 bases lining up with TRBD1. The germline CDR1 and CDR2 sequences are MNHEY and SVGEGT. CDR3 length equals 11 residues. The trim removed 5 bases at V and 10 bases at J, leaving 4 bases unmatched. The CDR3, as DNA: TGTGCCAGCAGTCCGGACAGGACCTACACCTTC. Protein product: CASSPDRTYTF.

This chain uses TRBV18 with TRBJ1-4; D might be TRBD1 (5 bases). From germline, CDR1 is KGHSH and CDR2 LQKENI. This CDR3 region has 15 residues. V lost 6 bases and J lost 6, with 17 bases in between. The CDR3 DNA follows: TGTGCCAGCTCCCGAACGGGAGGGGAGGATGAAAAACTGTTTTTT. It is translated as CASSRTGGEDEKLFF.

The rearrangement links TRBV29-1 to TRBJ1-5; no firm D call. V was trimmed by 1 base and J by 1 base, leaving 5 bases between them. The CDR3 totals 13 residues. CDR1 is SQVTM, CDR2 ANQGSEA, per germline. The CDR3 loop reads CSVEVDSNQPQHF. The CDR3 region has the DNA TGCAGCGTTGAAGTGGACAGCAATCAGCCCCAGCATTTT.

The V gene is TRBV10-2, the J gene TRBJ2-1; 12 positions match TRBD1. The CDR3 runs to 13 residues. CDR1 is WSHSY, CDR2 SAAADI, per germline. The J segment lost 9 bases and the V segment lost 9 bases, leaving 6 bases of the junction unmatched. This CDR3 is CASRDRGQGEQFF. Written as DNA, the CDR3 is TGCGCCAGTCGGGACAGGGGGCAAGGTGAGCAGTTCTTC.

V usage is TRBV5-6 and J usage is TRBJ2-1; 7 bases are shared with TRBD2. Per the germline V gene, CDR1 is SGHDT and CDR2 is YYEEEE. J gave up 4 bases and V 5 bases, and 6 bases lay outside the gene matches. The CDR3 spans 14 residues. In DNA form, the CDR3 reads TGTGCCAGCAGGCCGGGCGGGGGATACAATGAGCAGTTCTTC. This encodes CASRPGGGYNEQFF.

The DNA for the CDR3 is TGTGCCAGCGTACCCTCAATATATAGCAATCAGCCCCAGCATTTT. Encoded protein: CASVPSIYSNQPQHF. The chain combines TRBV28 with TRBJ1-5; D is unresolved. CDR1 and CDR2 from the germline V gene are MDHEN and SYDVKM. The CDR3 is 15 amino acids. The ends were cut back, 8 bases at V and 0 bases at J, with 14 bases in the middle.

The rearrangement uses TRBV9 and TRBJ2-1; D is unclear. Trimming took 4 bases from V and 5 from J, leaving 19 bases between them. The germline V gene encodes CDR1 SGDLS and CDR2 YYNGEE. The CDR3 totals 16 residues. CDR3 sequence reads: CASSYRSSRLHNEQFF. The DNA of the CDR3 is TGTGCCAGCAGCTACCGCAGTAGCCGGCTTCACAATGAGCAGTTCTTC.

The V call is TRBV2, the J call TRBJ1-6, with D possibly matching TRBD1 (5 bases). The V end was cut by 2 bases, the J end by 5 bases, with 10 bases between. Germline-derived CDR1 and CDR2 are SNHLY and FYNNEI. CDR3 length: 15 residues. For the CDR3, the DNA is TGTGCCAGCAGTGAAATGGGACCCAATAATTCACCCCTCCACTTT. Its translation: CASSEMGPNNSPLHF.

The rearrangement links TRBV11-3 to TRBJ2-1; 8 nucleotides align to TRBD2. The J segment lost 2 bases and the V segment lost 5 bases, leaving 5 bases of the junction unmatched. The CDR3 totals 15 residues. Germline-derived CDR1 and CDR2 are SGHNT and YENEEA. This chain's CDR3 is CASSPSGGTYNEQFF. CDR3 nucleotide sequence: TGTGCCAGCAGCCCAAGCGGGGGAACCTACAATGAGCAGTTCTTC. The whole variable domain, filled in from reference TRBV11-3 and TRBJ2-1, reads EAGVVQSPRYKIIEKKQPVAFWCNPISGHNTLYWYLQNLGQGPELLIRYENEEAVDDSQLPKDRFSAERLKGVDSTLKIQPAELGDSAVYLCASSPSGGTYNEQFFGPGTRLTVL.

V usage is TRBV9 and J usage is TRBJ1-2; no reliable D call. Trimming removed 3 bases at V and 3 bases at J, with 3 bases between. Per germline, CDR1 SGDLS and CDR2 YYNGEE. The CDR3 consists of 11 residues. The CDR3 DNA reads TGTGCCAGCAGCGGGGACTATGGCTACACCTTC. Translating gives CASSGDYGYTF. Variable domain in full (rest from reference TRBV9 and TRBJ1-2): DSGVTQTPKHLITATGQRVTLRCSPRSGDLSVYWYQQSLDQGLQFLIQYYNGEERAKGNILERFSAQQFPDLHSELNLSSLELGDSALYFCASSGDYGYTFGSGTRLTVV.

This chain joins TRBV30 and TRBJ1-5; no reliable D call. This CDR3 region has 13 residues. Per the germline V gene, CDR1 is GTSNPN and CDR2 is SVGIG (reference sequence). The ends were cut back, 4 bases at V and 1 base at J, with 8 bases in the middle. This CDR3 is CAWNLGSNQPQHF. CDR3 DNA: TGTGCCTGGAACCTCGGGAGCAATCAGCCCCAGCATTTT.

The sample holds a few counts of this clone. This chain links TRBV3-1 (or the pseudogene TRBV3-2) with TRBJ1-1, with TRBD1 as a possible D gene (5 bases). Trimming took 1 base from V and 6 from J, leaving 12 bases between them. The germline V gene encodes CDR1 LGHDT and CDR2 YNNKEL (reference sequence). The CDR3 is made up of 14 amino acids. This CDR3 is CASSQGQGVSEAFF. CDR3 bases: TGTGCCAGCAGCCAAGGGCAGGGAGTGTCTGAAGCTTTCTTT.

V gene TRBV10-3 combines with J gene TRBJ2-3; D remains ambiguous. Per the germline V gene, CDR1 is ENHRY and CDR2 is SYGVKD. Deletions cut 5 bases from V and 4 bases from J, with 19 bases between. This CDR3 comprises 16 residues. The CDR3: CAISTPASDWADTQYF. The CDR3 nucleotides are TGTGCCATCAGTACACCCGCCTCCGACTGGGCAGATACGCAGTATTTT.

This chain joins TRBV9 and TRBJ1-1; TRBD1 is a possible D gene (5 bases). Germline CDR1 and CDR2: SGDLS and YYNGEE. V lost 0 bases, J lost 3 bases, and 12 bases lay in between. The CDR3 is 15 residues long. CDR3 bases: TGTGCCAGCAGCGTAGTCGGGCAGGGCGACACTGAAGCTTTCTTT. Protein: CASSVVGQGDTEAFF.

This chain uses TRBV7-9 with TRBJ1-1; D may be TRBD1 (6 bases). This CDR3 is 15 amino acids long. V shed 3 bases and J shed 7 bases, with 18 bases lying between them. Germline CDR1 SEHNR, CDR2 FQNEAQ (reference sequence). CDR3: CASSFGGGGGSEAFF. CDR3 sequence (DNA): TGTGCCAGCAGCTTCGGGGGCGGTGGGGGTAGTGAAGCTTTCTTT.

This sequence joins TRBV6-5 and TRBJ1-2; TRBD1 matches at 9 bases. Germline V CDR1 and CDR2: MNHEY, SVGAGI. This CDR3 contains 13 residues. The V segment lost 7 bases and the J segment 5 bases; nucleotides outside the gene matches: 5. CDR3 residues: CASTPQGAYGYTF. In DNA, the CDR3 is TGTGCCAGCACCCCACAGGGGGCTTATGGCTACACCTTC.

DNA for the CDR3: TGCGCCAGCAGCGATGGACAGGGTCGAAACACTGAAGCTTTCTTT. This translates into CASSDGQGRNTEAFF. This sequence joins TRBV5-1 and TRBJ1-1; TRBD1 agrees at 8 bases. Trimming took 4 bases from V and 2 from J; bases not matched to a gene: 7. The CDR3 runs to 15 residues. CDR1 is SGHRS, CDR2 YFSETQ, per germline.

This clone was counted a few times. This chain connects TRBV18 to TRBJ1-2, with a weak D call TRBD1 (5 bases). The length of the CDR3 is 14 residues. Germline V lookup: CDR1 KGHSH, CDR2 LQKENI. Trimming removed 0 bases from V and 2 bases from J, with 7 bases in between. The CDR3 sequence is CASSPPAGNYGYTF. CDR3 in DNA: TGTGCCAGCTCACCACCGGCAGGGAACTATGGCTACACCTTC.

V gene TRBV18 combines with J gene TRBJ1-2, with D maybe TRBD1 (5 bases). CDR1 KGHSH and CDR2 LQKENI come from the germline V gene. The CDR3 consists of 13 residues. Trimming took 2 bases from V and 7 from J, leaving 11 bases between them. The CDR3 loop reads CASSPKGLGGYTF. Written as DNA, the CDR3 is TGTGCCAGCTCACCAAAGGGGTTGGGTGGCTACACCTTC.

This chain joins TRBV25-1 and TRBJ2-7; 9 bases fit TRBD1. The CDR3 spans 17 residues. CDR1 and CDR2 (germline): MGHDK, SYGVNS. V lost 4 bases, J lost 1 base, and 11 bases stayed unmatched. The CDR3 region has the DNA TGTGCCAGCAGTGCTTACAGGACAGGGGAGGCATCCTACGAGCAGTACTTC. This translates into CASSAYRTGEASYEQYF.

Comment on this clone: A read error may produce the germline difference seen at one junction end. This chain uses TRBV19 with TRBJ1-1; 7 bases match TRBD1. The germline V gene encodes CDR1 LNHDA and CDR2 SQIVND (reference sequence). The CDR3 runs 14 residues. This chain's CDR3 is CASSILTGNTKAFF. CDR3 in DNA: TGTGCCAGTAGTATCTTGACAGGGAACACTAAAGCTTTCTTT.

The rearrangement uses TRBV27 and TRBJ1-2; 9 bases fit TRBD1. CDR3 length: 13 amino acids. Germline CDR1 MNHEY, CDR2 SMNVEV (reference sequence). V trimming: 4 bases; J trimming: 4 bases; junction bases outside the gene matches: 1. This CDR3 is CASSSDRGYGYTF. In nucleotides, the CDR3 is TGTGCCAGCAGTTCGGACAGGGGCTATGGCTACACCTTC.

The chain recombines TRBV28 with TRBJ1-2; D may be TRBD1 (5 bases). Germline V lookup: CDR1 MDHEN, CDR2 SYDVKM. The V end lost 5 bases, the J end lost 5 bases, and 18 bases lay between the germline ends. The CDR3 sequence is 15 residues long. CDR3 sequence: CASSPLGERIYGYTF. The DNA for the CDR3 is TGTGCCAGCAGTCCTTTGGGGGAGAGGATTTATGGCTACACCTTC.

The chain uses TRBV2 and TRBJ1-2; D might be TRBD1 (5 bases). This CDR3 contains 16 residues. Trimming took off 2 bases at V and 4 bases at J, with 17 bases between the two ends. CDR1 and CDR2 (germline): SNHLY, FYNNEI. CDR3 nucleotides: TGTGCCAGCAGTGAATCCCGGTCATCCGGGACCTATGGCTACACCTTC. As protein: CASSESRSSGTYGYTF. Variable domain in full (rest from reference TRBV2 and TRBJ1-2): EPEVTQTPSHQVTQMGQEVILRCVPISNHLYFYWYRQILGQKVEFLVSFYNNEISEKSEIFDDQFSVERPDGSNFTLKIRSTKLEDSAMYFCASSESRSSGTYGYTFGSGTRLTVV.